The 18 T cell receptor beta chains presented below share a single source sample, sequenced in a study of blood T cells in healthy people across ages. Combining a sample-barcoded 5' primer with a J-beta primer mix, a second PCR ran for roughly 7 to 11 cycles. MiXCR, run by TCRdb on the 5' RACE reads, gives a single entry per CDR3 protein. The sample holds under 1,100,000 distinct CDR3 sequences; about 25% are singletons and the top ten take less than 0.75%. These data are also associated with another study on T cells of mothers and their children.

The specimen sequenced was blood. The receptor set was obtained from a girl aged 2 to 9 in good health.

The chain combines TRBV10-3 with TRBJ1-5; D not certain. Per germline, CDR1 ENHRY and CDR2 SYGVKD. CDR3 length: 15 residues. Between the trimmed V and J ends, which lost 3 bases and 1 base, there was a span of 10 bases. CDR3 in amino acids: CAISDSLASNQPQHF. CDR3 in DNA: TGTGCCATCAGTGACTCCCTGGCAAGCAATCAGCCCCAGCATTTT.

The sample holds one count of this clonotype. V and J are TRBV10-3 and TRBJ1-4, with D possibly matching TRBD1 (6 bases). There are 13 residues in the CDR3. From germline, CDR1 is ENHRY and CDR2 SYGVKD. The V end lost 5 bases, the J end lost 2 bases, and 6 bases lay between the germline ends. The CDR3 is CAISRGTNEKLFF. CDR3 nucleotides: TGTGCCATCAGTAGGGGGACTAATGAAAAACTGTTTTTT.

The CDR3 region has the DNA TGTGCCAGCAGTTTACCTGACAGGGGTGCCTACAATGAGCAGTTCTTC. This codes for CASSLPDRGAYNEQFF. The V gene is TRBV12-3 or TRBV12-4, the J gene TRBJ2-1; 8 nucleotides line up with TRBD1. The trim removed 2 bases at V and 2 bases at J, leaving 5 bases unmatched. The CDR3 contains 16 residues.

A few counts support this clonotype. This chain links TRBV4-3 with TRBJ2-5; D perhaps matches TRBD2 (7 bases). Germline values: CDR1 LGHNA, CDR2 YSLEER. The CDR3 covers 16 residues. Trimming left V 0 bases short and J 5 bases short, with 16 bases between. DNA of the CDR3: TGCGCCAGCAGCCAAGATCTGAGGGGGGGCCGGGAGACCCAGTACTTC. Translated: CASSQDLRGGRETQYF.

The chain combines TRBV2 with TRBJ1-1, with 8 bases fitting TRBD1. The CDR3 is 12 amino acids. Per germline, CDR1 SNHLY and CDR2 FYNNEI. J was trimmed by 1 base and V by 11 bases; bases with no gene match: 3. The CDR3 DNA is TGTGCCGGGGGACAGGCGAACACTGAAGCTTTCTTT. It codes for CAGGQANTEAFF.

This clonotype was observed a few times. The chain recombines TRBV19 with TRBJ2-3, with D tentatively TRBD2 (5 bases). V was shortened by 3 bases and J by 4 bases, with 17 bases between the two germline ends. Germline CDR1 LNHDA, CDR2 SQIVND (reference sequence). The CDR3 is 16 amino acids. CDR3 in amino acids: CASSIAVRGSADTQYF. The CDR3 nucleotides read TGTGCCAGTAGTATCGCGGTCCGGGGTAGCGCAGATACGCAGTATTTT. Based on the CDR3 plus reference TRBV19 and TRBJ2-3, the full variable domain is DGGITQSPKYLFRKEGQNVTLSCEQNLNHDAMYWYRQDPGQGLRLIYYSQIVNDFQKGDIAEGYSVSREKKESFPLTVTSAQKNPTAFYLCASSIAVRGSADTQYFGPGTRLTVL.

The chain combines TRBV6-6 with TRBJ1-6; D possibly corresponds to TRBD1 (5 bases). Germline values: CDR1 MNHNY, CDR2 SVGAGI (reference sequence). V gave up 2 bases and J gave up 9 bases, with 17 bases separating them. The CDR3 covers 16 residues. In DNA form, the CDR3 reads TGTGCCAGCAGTTACGTTGTCAGGGAGGCAGGTTCACCCCTCCACTTT. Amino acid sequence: CASSYVVREAGSPLHF.

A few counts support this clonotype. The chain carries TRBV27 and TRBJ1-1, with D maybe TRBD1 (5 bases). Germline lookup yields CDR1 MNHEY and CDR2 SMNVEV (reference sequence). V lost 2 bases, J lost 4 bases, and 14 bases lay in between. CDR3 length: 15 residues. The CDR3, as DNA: TGTGCCAGCAGTTTACAAATCGGGGGAATCACTGAAGCTTTCTTT. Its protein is CASSLQIGGITEAFF.

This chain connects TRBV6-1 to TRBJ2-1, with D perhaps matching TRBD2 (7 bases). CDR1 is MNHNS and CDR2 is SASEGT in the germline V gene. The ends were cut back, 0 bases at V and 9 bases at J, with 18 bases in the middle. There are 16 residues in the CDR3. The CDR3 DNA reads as TGTGCCAGCAGTGAAGCTTGGGAGGGGGGGGTAAGTGAGCAGTTCTTC. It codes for CASSEAWEGGVSEQFF.

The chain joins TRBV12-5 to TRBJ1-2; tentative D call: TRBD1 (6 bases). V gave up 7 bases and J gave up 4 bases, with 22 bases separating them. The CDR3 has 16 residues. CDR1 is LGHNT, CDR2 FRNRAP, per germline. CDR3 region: CASDSTPGQGLYGYTF. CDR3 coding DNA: TGTGCTAGTGACTCTACCCCCGGGCAGGGGCTCTATGGCTACACCTTC.

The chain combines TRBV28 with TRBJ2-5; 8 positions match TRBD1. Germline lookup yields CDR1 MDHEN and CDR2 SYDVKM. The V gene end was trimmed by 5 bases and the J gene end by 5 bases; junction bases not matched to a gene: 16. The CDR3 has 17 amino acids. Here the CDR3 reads CASSPSSGQGPGETQYF. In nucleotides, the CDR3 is TGTGCCAGCAGTCCATCATCCGGACAGGGTCCGGGGGAGACCCAGTACTTC.

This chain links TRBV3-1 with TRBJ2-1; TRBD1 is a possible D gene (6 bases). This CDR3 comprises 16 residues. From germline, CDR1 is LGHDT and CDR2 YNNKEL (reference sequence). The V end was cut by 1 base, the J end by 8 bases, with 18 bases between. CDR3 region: CASSQGGTGYEDEQFF. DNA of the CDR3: TGTGCCAGCAGCCAAGGGGGCACAGGGTATGAAGATGAGCAGTTCTTC.

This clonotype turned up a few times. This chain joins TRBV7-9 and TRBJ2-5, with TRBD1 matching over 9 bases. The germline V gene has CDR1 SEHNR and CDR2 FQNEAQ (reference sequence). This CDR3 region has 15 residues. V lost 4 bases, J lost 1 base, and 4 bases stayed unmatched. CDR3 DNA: TGTGCCAGCAGCTCAGGGACAGGGCCCCAAGAGACCCAGTACTTC. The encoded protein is CASSSGTGPQETQYF.

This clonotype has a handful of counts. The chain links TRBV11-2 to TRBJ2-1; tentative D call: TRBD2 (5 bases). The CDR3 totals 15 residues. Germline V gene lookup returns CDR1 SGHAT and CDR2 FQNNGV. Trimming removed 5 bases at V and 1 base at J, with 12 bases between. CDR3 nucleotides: TGTGCCAGCAGCCGTAGCGCAGCATCCTACAATGAGCAGTTCTTC. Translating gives CASSRSAASYNEQFF.

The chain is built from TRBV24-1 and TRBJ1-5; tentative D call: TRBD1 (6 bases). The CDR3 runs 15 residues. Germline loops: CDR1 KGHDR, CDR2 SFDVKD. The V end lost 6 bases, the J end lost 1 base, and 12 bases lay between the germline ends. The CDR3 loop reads CATSPSTGSNQPQHF. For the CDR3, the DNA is TGTGCCACCAGTCCAAGTACAGGGAGCAATCAGCCCCAGCATTTT.

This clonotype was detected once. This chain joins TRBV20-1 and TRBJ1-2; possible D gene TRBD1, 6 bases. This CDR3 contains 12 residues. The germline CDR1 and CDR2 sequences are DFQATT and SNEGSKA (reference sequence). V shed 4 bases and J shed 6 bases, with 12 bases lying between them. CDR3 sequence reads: CSATGGEDGYTF. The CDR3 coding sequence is TGCAGTGCTACCGGGGGCGAGGATGGCTACACCTTC.

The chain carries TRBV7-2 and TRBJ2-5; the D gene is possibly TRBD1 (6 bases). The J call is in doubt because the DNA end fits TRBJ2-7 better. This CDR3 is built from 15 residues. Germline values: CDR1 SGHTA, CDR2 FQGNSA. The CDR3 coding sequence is TGTGCCAGCAGCTTAGGGCTAGCAGGGGACCGCGAGCAGTACTTC. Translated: CASSLGLAGDREQYF.

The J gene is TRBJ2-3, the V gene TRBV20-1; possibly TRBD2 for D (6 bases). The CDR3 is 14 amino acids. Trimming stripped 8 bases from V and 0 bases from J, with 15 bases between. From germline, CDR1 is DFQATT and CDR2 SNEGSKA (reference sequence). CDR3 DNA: TGCAGTAGGAGAGGCGGGGCTAGCACAGATACGCAGTATTTT. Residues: CSRRGGASTDTQYF.